This T cell receptor beta chain was sequenced for a study of identical twins. Study findings and constraints: Out-of-frame beta sequences exhibited a weaker degree of excess twin sharing.

Unique molecular identifiers were present on the cDNA, and a universal primer site came from template switching. One entry per CDR3 protein results from TCRdb running MiXCR on the 5' RACE reads. The data show 1.5 million to 2 million distinct CDR3 sequences, with 32% seen just once and approximately 0.25% held by the top ten. To note about this clonotype: The antigen is undetermined.

Germline CDR1 reads MNHEY; CDR2 reads SMNVEV (reference sequence). Trimming removed 5 bases at V and 0 bases at J, with 4 bases between. CDR3 length equals 13 residues. The receptor was isolated from a newborn girl in good health. The chain couples TRBV27 to TRBJ2-2; D uncertain. Specimen: cord blood. DNA of the CDR3: TGTGCCAGCAGTATAGCGAACACCGGGGAGCTGTTTTTT. Translating it yields CASSIANTGELFF.